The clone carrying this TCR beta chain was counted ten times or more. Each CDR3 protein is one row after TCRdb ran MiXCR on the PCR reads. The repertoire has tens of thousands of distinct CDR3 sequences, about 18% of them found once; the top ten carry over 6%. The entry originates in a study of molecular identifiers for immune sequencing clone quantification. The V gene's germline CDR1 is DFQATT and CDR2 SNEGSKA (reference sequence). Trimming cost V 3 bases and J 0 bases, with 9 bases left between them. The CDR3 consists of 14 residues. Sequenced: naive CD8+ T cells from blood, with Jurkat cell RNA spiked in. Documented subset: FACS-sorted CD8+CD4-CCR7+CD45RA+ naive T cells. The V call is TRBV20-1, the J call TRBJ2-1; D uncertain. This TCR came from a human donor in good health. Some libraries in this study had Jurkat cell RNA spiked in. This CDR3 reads CSASRPDSYNEQFF. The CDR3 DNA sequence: TGCAGTGCTAGCCGTCCAGACTCCTACAATGAGCAGTTCTTC.